Below, 9 T cell receptor beta chains from the same sample are listed, as sequenced in a study of T cells in Graves' hyperthyroidism and ophthalmopathy. Amplified TCR beta CDR3 regions came from RNA transcripts. The HTBI primer set was used in a first-round RT-PCR of the TCR CDR3. TCRdb re-called the multiplex PCR reads through MiXCR, storing one row per CDR3 protein. The sample comprises 660,000 or so distinct CDR3 sequences, nearly 45% of which are singletons, and under 8.5% rests with the top ten. Sequencing was carried out using peripheral blood or thyroid tissue (not recorded which). Receptor source: an adult man with Graves' disease, either hyperthyroidism or ophthalmopathy (not recorded which).

This clonotype was counted only a few times. The chain links TRBV20-1 to TRBJ1-4; a possible D gene is TRBD1 (5 bases). The CDR3 is made up of 13 amino acids. Looked up from germline, CDR1 is DFQATT and CDR2 is SNEGSKA (reference sequence). Trimming left V 2 bases short and J 5 bases short, with 9 bases between. CDR3 loop: CSARTGRNEKLFF. CDR3 coding DNA: TGCAGTGCTAGAACGGGGCGCAATGAAAAACTGTTTTTT.

The chain uses TRBV6-5 and TRBJ1-5; maybe TRBD1 (5 bases). CDR3 size: 15 residues. The V gene's germline CDR1 is MNHEY and CDR2 SVGAGI. V was trimmed by 6 bases and J by 1 base, leaving 13 bases between them. This CDR3 is CASSAGWGSNQPQHF. The CDR3 DNA reads as TGTGCCAGCAGCGCAGGGTGGGGGAGCAATCAGCCCCAGCATTTT.

The V and J genes are TRBV7-9 and TRBJ2-7; 7 bases map to TRBD1. The junction had 5 bases not matched to a gene; V was cut back by 4 bases and J by 2 bases. This CDR3 contains 14 residues. In germline, CDR1 is SEHNR, CDR2 FQNEAQ (reference sequence). Here the CDR3 DNA reads TGTGCCAGCAGCTCCTCCGGGACAGCCTACGAGCAGTACTTC. Residues: CASSSSGTAYEQYF.

This clonotype appeared many times. This rearrangement joins TRBV7-9 to TRBJ2-7; 8 bases are a match to TRBD2. Germline V gene lookup returns CDR1 SEHNR and CDR2 FQNEAQ (reference sequence). Germline trimming cut 8 bases from V and 2 bases from J; bases unmatched to any gene: 2. This CDR3 is 12 amino acids long. CDR3 DNA: TGTGCCAGCTCCGGGGGGGCCTACGAGCAGTACTTC. Amino acid sequence: CASSGGAYEQYF.

This clonotype has just a few counts. The chain has TRBV7-9 and TRBJ2-7; maybe TRBD1 (6 bases). This CDR3 spans 13 amino acids. V was pared by 4 bases and J by 3 bases, with 10 bases between. Germline CDR1 SEHNR, CDR2 FQNEAQ (reference sequence). CDR3 nucleotides: TGTGCCAGCAGCTCGGGCAGGGGCTACGAGCAGTACTTC. Translation: CASSSGRGYEQYF.

This clonotype has only a few counts. This sequence joins TRBV2 and TRBJ1-2; 12 nucleotides align to TRBD1. Germline values: CDR1 SNHLY, CDR2 FYNNEI. V was clipped by 11 bases and J by 3 bases; unmatched bases: 10. The CDR3 extends over 15 amino acids. This chain's CDR3 is CAEGTGGGLDYGYTF. The CDR3 nucleotides are TGTGCCGAGGGGACAGGGGGCGGCCTAGACTATGGCTACACCTTC.

This clonotype was found many times. V usage is TRBV10-3 and J usage is TRBJ1-2; D not resolved. The CDR3 has 15 residues. The germline V gene has CDR1 ENHRY and CDR2 SYGVKD. The V end lost 0 bases, the J end lost 4 bases, and 12 bases lay between the germline ends. The CDR3 sequence: CAISESEHLVYGYTF. The CDR3 DNA is TGTGCCATCAGTGAGTCGGAACATCTAGTCTATGGCTACACCTTC.

This clonotype turned up a few times. This chain connects TRBV7-9 to TRBJ1-2; D ambiguous. The V and J ends lost 3 bases and 4 bases respectively, with 15 bases between them. This CDR3 region has 15 residues. The germline V gene encodes CDR1 SEHNR and CDR2 FQNEAQ (reference sequence). As DNA, the CDR3 is TGTGCCAGCAGCTTCGCACAAGGACGGGGCTATGGCTACACCTTC. This encodes CASSFAQGRGYGYTF.

The gene calls are TRBV29-1 and TRBJ1-4, with no clear D. Germline loops: CDR1 SQVTM, CDR2 ANQGSEA. Trimming took off 7 bases at V and 5 bases at J, with 8 bases between the two ends. The CDR3 length is 11 residues. The CDR3 sequence: CSGSPNEKLFF. The CDR3 nucleotides read TGCAGCGGAAGCCCGAATGAAAAACTGTTTTTT.